This TCR beta chain was sequenced for a study of T cell responses to AZD1222 COVID-19 vaccine. Study as a whole: Whether given at about 4 or about 12 weeks, second doses were pooled.

The table came from immunoSEQ multiplex PCR; TCRdb's copy has only in-frame clones and leaves some out. Of about 120,000 clones listed, more than 85% were seen once; the top ten hold around 9.4%. V gave up 4 bases and J gave up 6 bases, with 19 bases separating them. Germline V gene data show CDR1 as SGHTA and CDR2 as FQGTGA. The CDR3 covers 15 residues. This specimen consisted of peripheral blood, obtained on day 0 of AZD1222 vaccination. The V and J genes are TRBV7-3 and TRBJ2-7; D may match TRBD1 or TRBD2 (6 bases each). The TCR was taken from an adult in good health. DNA for the CDR3: TGTGCCAGCAGCTCCACCCCCGGGGGCCCGGGCGAGCAGTACTTC. Its protein is CASSSTPGGPGEQYF.